Listed here are 16 T cell receptor beta chains from one sample, sequenced in a study of T cell repertoires in cytomegalovirus infection. MiXCR, applied by TCRdb to the reads, yields one record per CDR3 protein. Of approximately 400,000 distinct CDR3 sequences detected, roughly 31% appear once; the ten largest clones hold roughly an eighth. The sequenced sample consisted of PBMCs. These receptor sequences come from a human donor in good health (CMV status not recorded). Some clones in this sample may be carry-over from other donors' samples.

This clonotype was observed a handful of times. V and J are TRBV7-8 and TRBJ2-7; 13 bases agree with TRBD2. The CDR3 totals 18 residues. Germline trimming cut 5 bases from V and 7 bases from J; bases unmatched to any gene: 17. The germline V gene has CDR1 SGHVS and CDR2 FQNEAQ. The CDR3 region has the DNA TGTGCCAGCAGCACTAGGGGAGGGATACTAGCGGGGGGGCCTGAGCAGTACTTC. It translates to CASSTRGGILAGGPEQYF.

The chain recombines TRBV18 with TRBJ2-1, with TRBD1 identical over 7 bases. V shed 3 bases and J 0 bases; nucleotides not matched to a gene: 2. The CDR3 loop spans 15 amino acids. Germline CDR1 reads KGHSH; CDR2 reads LQKENI. CDR3 DNA: TGTGCCAGCTCACCGACAGGGATCTCCTACAATGAGCAGTTCTTC. Residues: CASSPTGISYNEQFF.

This clonotype has at least ten counts. This sequence joins TRBV6-5 and TRBJ2-5, with 7 bases aligning to TRBD1. The CDR3 runs 14 residues. Germline loops: CDR1 MNHEY, CDR2 SVGAGI. J gave up 5 bases and V 2 bases, and 5 bases lay outside the gene matches. The CDR3 spells CASSYQGGVETQYF. CDR3 in DNA: TGTGCCAGCAGTTACCAAGGGGGCGTCGAGACCCAGTACTTC.

The chain couples TRBV12-3 or TRBV12-4 to TRBJ2-3, with D tentatively TRBD2 (5 bases). The CDR3 loop spans 14 amino acids. Trimming shortened V by 6 bases and J by 4 bases, and 14 bases separated the two germline ends. The DNA for the CDR3 is TGTGCCAGCAGCCCAGGCGGGTTAGCAGATACGCAGTATTTT. This sequence encodes CASSPGGLADTQYF.

This clonotype was picked up one time. A much larger clonotype is one base distant, so this may be a read error. The genes are TRBV11-2 and TRBJ2-2; weak D call: TRBD2 (6 bases). This CDR3 comprises 15 residues. Trimming removed 4 bases from V and 1 base from J, with 10 bases in between. CDR1 is SGHAT and CDR2 is FQNNGV in the germline V gene. This CDR3 reads CASSWGLLNTGELFF. In nucleotides, the CDR3 is TGTGCCAGCAGCTGGGGACTCTTGAACACCGGGGAGCTGTTTTTT.

Comment on this clonotype: Compared with germline, one end of the junction differs, possibly owing to a read error. The chain is built from TRBV6-5 and TRBJ1-6; possibly TRBD1 for D (6 bases). CDR3 length: 17 residues. The germline V gene has CDR1 MNHEY and CDR2 SVGAGI. The DNA of the CDR3 is TGTGCCAGCAGGCACCTGATCACAGGGAAGGTATACTCACCCCTCTACTTT. It translates to CASRHLITGKVYSPLYF.

The table lists this clonotype with many counts. This CDR3 is CASSSNIGGFMNTEAFF. CDR3 nucleotide sequence: TGTGCCAGCAGCTCGAATATCGGGGGATTTATGAACACTGAAGCTTTCTTT. The chain recombines TRBV7-8 with TRBJ1-1; the D gene is possibly TRBD1 (5 bases). Trimming stripped 4 bases from V and 0 bases from J, with 18 bases between. Germline lookup yields CDR1 SGHVS and CDR2 FQNEAQ. CDR3 length: 17 residues.

The chain combines TRBV6-2 or TRBV6-3 with TRBJ2-3; D gene ambiguous. V was cut by 8 bases and J by 4 bases, with 10 bases left in between. Germline V gene data show CDR1 as MNHEY and CDR2 as SVGEGT. This CDR3 is 12 amino acids long. CDR3 coding DNA: TGTGCCAGCGGACCTCTAGCAGATACGCAGTATTTT. It is translated as CASGPLADTQYF.

This chain joins TRBV7-6 and TRBJ2-7; the D gene is possibly TRBD2 (7 bases). V lost 5 bases, J lost 1 base, and 18 bases lay in between. Germline CDR1 and CDR2: SGHVS and FNYEAQ. The CDR3 has 16 amino acids. The CDR3 coding sequence is TGTGCCAGCAGCCCAGTGGGGGCGGGGGCGTCCTACGAGCAGTACTTC. Protein product: CASSPVGAGASYEQYF.

The CDR3 spells CASSPPVLETQYF. CDR3 DNA sequence: TGTGCCAGCTCACCCCCCGTTTTGGAGACCCAGTACTTC. The J gene is TRBJ2-5, the V gene TRBV18, with D uncertain. Germline V lookup: CDR1 KGHSH, CDR2 LQKENI. The V end was cut by 3 bases, the J end by 5 bases, with 10 bases between. This CDR3 spans 13 amino acids.

V gene TRBV5-1 combines with J gene TRBJ1-1; tentative D call: TRBD1 (5 bases). CDR1 and CDR2 (germline): SGHRS, YFSETQ. V gave up 2 bases and J gave up 8 bases, with 19 bases separating them. This CDR3 has 15 amino acids. The CDR3 DNA follows: TGCGCCAGCAGCTTCGAGGGGCTTACTGCCATAGAAGCTTTCTTT. Amino acids: CASSFEGLTAIEAFF.

The genes are TRBV6-2 or TRBV6-3 and TRBJ1-4; D is undetermined. CDR3 length: 14 residues. V lost 6 bases, J lost 3 bases, and 11 bases lay in between. Per the germline V gene, CDR1 is MNHEY and CDR2 is SVGEGT. CDR3 sequence (DNA): TGTGCCAGCAGCCTAGCGGCGTCTAATGAAAAACTGTTTTTT. Its translation: CASSLAASNEKLFF.

The V call is TRBV27, the J call TRBJ1-5; D not resolved. Germline CDR1 and CDR2: MNHEY and SMNVEV (reference sequence). This CDR3 contains 14 residues. Deletions cut 6 bases from V and 2 bases from J, with 11 bases between. This CDR3 is CASRSEGGNQPQHF. The CDR3 DNA is TGTGCCAGCAGATCCGAGGGTGGCAATCAGCCCCAGCATTTT.

This chain connects TRBV5-4 to TRBJ2-2; 8 bases agree with TRBD2. J was trimmed by 6 bases and V by 6 bases; bases with no gene match: 10. This CDR3 has 15 amino acids. Germline V lookup: CDR1 SGHNT, CDR2 YYREEE (reference sequence). The CDR3 protein is CASTRRSGEAGELFF. CDR3 bases: TGTGCCAGCACCCGACGTAGCGGGGAGGCCGGGGAGCTGTTTTTT.

The V and J genes are TRBV20-1 and TRBJ1-3; 7 bases fit TRBD1. CDR1 is DFQATT, CDR2 SNEGSKA, per germline (reference sequence). J gave up 0 bases and V 0 bases, and 14 bases lay outside the gene matches. This CDR3 is 19 amino acids long. The CDR3 loop reads CSARDQGQTFAFSGNTIYF. In DNA, the CDR3 is TGCAGTGCTAGAGACCAGGGACAGACATTTGCTTTCTCTGGAAACACCATATATTTT.

This chain uses TRBV5-5 with TRBJ2-1, with TRBD1 as a possible D gene (6 bases). CDR1 is SGHKS and CDR2 is YYEKEE in the germline V gene (reference sequence). The CDR3 length is 15 residues. Trimming removed 0 bases from V and 4 bases from J, with 11 bases in between. The CDR3 spells CASSLELRGYNEQFF. The DNA for the CDR3 is TGTGCCAGCAGCTTGGAACTTAGGGGGTACAATGAGCAGTTCTTC.